These T cell receptor beta chains were read from a single sample in a study of blood T cell repertoires in COVID-19. Libraries were prepared by immunoSEQ multiplex PCR; TCRdb keeps only in-frame clonotypes and omits some of them. In the table there are 250,000 to 300,000 clones, roughly 87% of which are singletons. Material for sequencing was peripheral blood. Every receptor here comes from a woman between 45 and 60 years old who had recovered from COVID-19. Both conserved end residues are part of each CDR3. The order of the fields is J gene, clone size, V gene, D gene, CDR3 protein, CDR3 DNA. A D gene is named only where the DNA matches it firmly. Size values are once, few and many counts, or a class for expanded clones, and some rows have none.

J gene: TRBJ1-5; clone size: .; V gene: TRBV2; D gene: .; CDR3 protein: CASSEALPDRLNQPQHF; CDR3 DNA: TGTGCCAGCAGTGAAGCGCTTCCCGACAGGTTAAACCAGCCCCAGCATTTT
J gene: TRBJ1-1; clone size: .; V gene: TRBV30; D gene: .; CDR3 protein: CAGGGRGNTEAFF; CDR3 DNA: TGTGCCGGGGGGGGAAGGGGAAACACTGAAGCTTTCTTT
J gene: TRBJ1-6; clone size: few; V gene: TRBV3-1/TRBV3-2; D gene: .; CDR3 protein: CASSPSSHGGSPLHF; CDR3 DNA: TGTGCCAGCAGCCCATCCTCTCACGGAGGGTCACCCCTCCACTTT
J gene: TRBJ2-7; clone size: .; V gene: TRBV6-4; D gene: TRBD1; CDR3 protein: CASSDSKDRGPQVRYEQYF; CDR3 DNA: TGTGCCAGCAGTGACTCGAAGGACAGGGGGCCCCAAGTCCGATACGAGCAGTACTTC
J gene: TRBJ1-5; clone size: .; V gene: TRBV7-2; D gene: .; CDR3 protein: CASSSDTGWQPQHF; CDR3 DNA: TGTGCCAGCAGCTCGGACACCGGATGGCAGCCCCAGCATTTT
J gene: TRBJ2-3; clone size: .; V gene: TRBV9; D gene: .; CDR3 protein: CASSVEVRVPADTQYF; CDR3 DNA: TGTGCCAGCAGCGTAGAAGTCAGGGTTCCCGCGGATACGCAGTATTTT
J gene: TRBJ1-1; clone size: .; V gene: TRBV5-1; D gene: TRBD1; CDR3 protein: CASSGKGGSKDTEAFF; CDR3 DNA: TGCGCCAGCAGCGGGAAAGGGGGCAGCAAAGACACTGAAGCTTTCTTT
J gene: TRBJ1-2; clone size: .; V gene: TRBV7-2; D gene: .; CDR3 protein: CASRSTAGSYGYTF; CDR3 DNA: TGTGCCAGCAGATCAACCGCCGGTTCCTATGGCTACACCTTC
J gene: TRBJ2-1; clone size: .; V gene: TRBV30; D gene: .; CDR3 protein: CAWSGTTSSYNEQFF; CDR3 DNA: TGTGCCTGGAGTGGGACTACATCCTCCTACAATGAGCAGTTCTTC
J gene: TRBJ1-1; clone size: .; V gene: TRBV27; D gene: TRBD1; CDR3 protein: CASRTLRGARPDTEAFF; CDR3 DNA: TGTGCCAGCAGGACCCTCAGGGGGGCGAGACCGGACACTGAAGCTTTCTTT
J gene: TRBJ2-1; clone size: .; V gene: TRBV6-5; D gene: .; CDR3 protein: CASSYGGPTYNEQFF; CDR3 DNA: TGTGCCAGCAGTTACGGCGGGCCAACCTACAATGAGCAGTTCTTC
J gene: TRBJ1-5; clone size: .; V gene: TRBV9; D gene: .; CDR3 protein: CASSAQGRSNQPQHF; CDR3 DNA: TGTGCCAGCAGCGCGCAGGGTAGAAGCAATCAGCCCCAGCATTTT
J gene: TRBJ2-7; clone size: .; V gene: TRBV5-1; D gene: TRBD1; CDR3 protein: CASSLTGDSSYEQYF; CDR3 DNA: TGCGCCAGCAGCTTGACAGGGGACAGCTCCTACGAGCAGTACTTC
J gene: TRBJ1-6; clone size: .; V gene: TRBV19; D gene: TRBD1; CDR3 protein: CASSIEDRGPSPLHF; CDR3 DNA: TGTGCCAGTAGTATCGAGGACAGGGGCCCTTCACCCCTCCACTTT
J gene: TRBJ1-4; clone size: .; V gene: TRBV4-3; D gene: .; CDR3 protein: CASSPRGGNEKLFF; CDR3 DNA: TGCGCCAGCAGCCCCCGAGGGGGAAATGAAAAACTGTTTTTT
J gene: TRBJ2-7; clone size: .; V gene: TRBV18; D gene: TRBD1; CDR3 protein: CASSLGTGGTYEQYF; CDR3 DNA: TGTGCCAGCTCCCTCGGTACAGGGGGCACCTACGAGCAGTACTTC
J gene: TRBJ2-6; clone size: once; V gene: TRBV27; D gene: TRBD2; CDR3 protein: CASSSRLAGVGANVLTF; CDR3 DNA: TGTGCCAGCAGTTCCAGACTAGCGGGAGTTGGGGCCAACGTCCTGACTTTC
J gene: TRBJ2-3; clone size: .; V gene: TRBV5-1; D gene: TRBD2; CDR3 protein: CASSTGTSGSTDTQYF; CDR3 DNA: TGCGCCAGCAGCACAGGGACTAGCGGAAGCACAGATACGCAGTATTTT
J gene: TRBJ2-1; clone size: .; V gene: TRBV7-2; D gene: .; CDR3 protein: CASSFAPQVYEQFF; CDR3 DNA: TGTGCCAGCAGCTTTGCCCCACAGGTCTATGAGCAGTTCTTC
J gene: TRBJ2-7; clone size: .; V gene: TRBV5-4; D gene: .; CDR3 protein: CASSLSQGRYEQYF; CDR3 DNA: TGTGCCAGCAGCTTATCACAGGGTCGTTACGAGCAGTACTTC
J gene: TRBJ2-3; clone size: .; V gene: TRBV18; D gene: TRBD1; CDR3 protein: CASSQPGSGTGVLPTDTQYF; CDR3 DNA: TGTGCCAGCTCACAACCGGGGTCCGGGACAGGGGTACTCCCCACAGATACGCAGTATTTT
J gene: TRBJ1-1; clone size: .; V gene: TRBV4-1; D gene: TRBD1; CDR3 protein: CASSRTGGDGDTEAFF; CDR3 DNA: TGCGCCAGCAGCCGGACAGGGGGCGATGGGGACACTGAAGCTTTCTTT
J gene: TRBJ1-1; clone size: .; V gene: TRBV19; D gene: TRBD1; CDR3 protein: CASNPRTGGMNTEAFF; CDR3 DNA: TGTGCCAGTAACCCCAGGACAGGGGGGATGAACACTGAAGCTTTCTTT
J gene: TRBJ1-2; clone size: many; V gene: TRBV5-6; D gene: TRBD1; CDR3 protein: CASSPDRAYGYTF; CDR3 DNA: TGTGCCAGCAGCCCTGACAGGGCCTATGGCTACACCTTC
J gene: TRBJ2-1; clone size: .; V gene: TRBV2; D gene: TRBD2; CDR3 protein: CASSGGSGLASSYNEQFF; CDR3 DNA: TGTGCCAGCAGTGGTGGTAGCGGGCTCGCTAGCTCCTACAATGAGCAGTTCTTC
J gene: TRBJ1-1; clone size: .; V gene: TRBV7-2; D gene: TRBD1; CDR3 protein: CASSSISGTGGAFF; CDR3 DNA: TGTGCCAGCAGCTCGATTTCCGGGACAGGAGGGGCTTTCTTT
J gene: TRBJ1-3; clone size: .; V gene: TRBV10-3; D gene: .; CDR3 protein: CAISGGTASSGNTIYF; CDR3 DNA: TGTGCCATCAGCGGGGGGACTGCCAGCTCTGGAAACACCATATATTTT
J gene: TRBJ1-1; clone size: .; V gene: TRBV2; D gene: .; CDR3 protein: CASSARPGEINTEAFF; CDR3 DNA: TGTGCCAGCAGTGCCAGGCCCGGGGAAATCAACACTGAAGCTTTCTTT
J gene: TRBJ1-1; clone size: .; V gene: TRBV5-6; D gene: .; CDR3 protein: CASSLIRGLNTEAFF; CDR3 DNA: TGTGCCAGCAGCTTGATAAGGGGGTTGAACACTGAAGCTTTCTTT
J gene: TRBJ1-1; clone size: .; V gene: TRBV28; D gene: .; CDR3 protein: CATYFNTEAFF; CDR3 DNA: TGTGCCACCTATTTTAACACTGAAGCTTTCTTT
J gene: TRBJ1-1; clone size: .; V gene: TRBV7-2; D gene: .; CDR3 protein: CASSLSEGAGGAFF; CDR3 DNA: TGTGCCAGCAGCTTATCGGAGGGCGCGGGTGGAGCTTTCTTT
J gene: TRBJ2-2; clone size: once; V gene: TRBV27; D gene: TRBD2; CDR3 protein: CASSRTSGRIGELFF; CDR3 DNA: TGTGCCAGCAGCAGGACTAGCGGGAGGATCGGGGAGCTGTTTTTT
J gene: TRBJ1-1; clone size: .; V gene: TRBV6-6; D gene: .; CDR3 protein: CASSYPGMGPEAFF; CDR3 DNA: TGTGCCAGCAGTTACCCGGGTATGGGTCCTGAAGCTTTCTTT
J gene: TRBJ1-2; clone size: once; V gene: TRBV27; D gene: .; CDR3 protein: CASSFGGEFRYTF; CDR3 DNA: TGTGCCAGCAGTTTCGGGGGGGAGTTCCGCTACACCTTC
J gene: TRBJ2-7; clone size: .; V gene: TRBV7-9; D gene: .; CDR3 protein: CASTLGGAPLYEQYF; CDR3 DNA: TGTGCCAGCACCCTTGGGGGGGCTCCCCTTTACGAGCAGTACTTC
J gene: TRBJ1-1; clone size: .; V gene: TRBV30; D gene: TRBD1; CDR3 protein: CAWSVKGADTEAFF; CDR3 DNA: TGTGCCTGGAGTGTGAAGGGGGCGGACACTGAAGCTTTCTTT
J gene: TRBJ2-7; clone size: .; V gene: TRBV19; D gene: TRBD2; CDR3 protein: CASSMGRGESYEQYF; CDR3 DNA: TGTGCCAGTAGTATGGGGCGGGGGGAATCCTACGAGCAGTACTTC
J gene: TRBJ2-2; clone size: .; V gene: TRBV5-1; D gene: .; CDR3 protein: CASSPDSSNTGELFF; CDR3 DNA: TGCGCCAGCAGTCCAGACTCCTCGAACACCGGGGAGCTGTTTTTT
J gene: TRBJ1-1; clone size: .; V gene: TRBV7-2; D gene: TRBD1; CDR3 protein: CASRRGRMNTEAFF; CDR3 DNA: TGTGCCAGCAGAAGGGGGCGGATGAACACTGAAGCTTTCTTT
J gene: TRBJ2-3; clone size: .; V gene: TRBV6-5; D gene: TRBD2; CDR3 protein: CASRGRERGTDTQYF; CDR3 DNA: TGTGCCAGCAGGGGGAGGGAGAGGGGCACAGATACGCAGTATTTT
J gene: TRBJ1-1; clone size: .; V gene: TRBV19; D gene: .; CDR3 protein: CASSIPWEVGNTEAFF; CDR3 DNA: TGTGCCAGTAGTATCCCATGGGAGGTAGGGAACACTGAAGCTTTCTTT
J gene: TRBJ1-1; clone size: .; V gene: TRBV7-3; D gene: .; CDR3 protein: CASSLTGQNTEAFF; CDR3 DNA: TGTGCCAGCAGCTTAACGGGACAGAACACTGAAGCTTTCTTT
J gene: TRBJ2-7; clone size: .; V gene: TRBV7-8; D gene: .; CDR3 protein: CASSSPGRGEQYF; CDR3 DNA: TGTGCCAGCAGCTCCCCAGGACGGGGTGAGCAGTACTTC
J gene: TRBJ1-2; clone size: .; V gene: TRBV7-8; D gene: .; CDR3 protein: CASSSLGDGYTF; CDR3 DNA: TGTGCCAGCAGCTCTCTAGGGGATGGCTACACCTTC
J gene: TRBJ1-1; clone size: .; V gene: TRBV18; D gene: TRBD1; CDR3 protein: CASSLRTGGFFTEAFF; CDR3 DNA: TGTGCCAGCTCACTAAGGACAGGGGGCTTCTTCACTGAAGCTTTCTTT
J gene: TRBJ1-6; clone size: once; V gene: TRBV7-3; D gene: .; CDR3 protein: CASSQTTDRGSPLHF; CDR3 DNA: TGTGCCAGCAGCCAAACGACGGATAGGGGCTCACCCCTCCACTTT
J gene: TRBJ1-2; clone size: .; V gene: TRBV9; D gene: .; CDR3 protein: CASSQPVYGYTF; CDR3 DNA: TGTGCCAGCAGCCAACCAGTCTATGGCTACACCTTC
J gene: TRBJ2-1; clone size: .; V gene: TRBV5-4; D gene: TRBD2; CDR3 protein: CASSLWLAGGSNEQFF; CDR3 DNA: TGTGCCAGCAGCTTGTGGCTAGCGGGGGGATCTAATGAGCAGTTCTTC